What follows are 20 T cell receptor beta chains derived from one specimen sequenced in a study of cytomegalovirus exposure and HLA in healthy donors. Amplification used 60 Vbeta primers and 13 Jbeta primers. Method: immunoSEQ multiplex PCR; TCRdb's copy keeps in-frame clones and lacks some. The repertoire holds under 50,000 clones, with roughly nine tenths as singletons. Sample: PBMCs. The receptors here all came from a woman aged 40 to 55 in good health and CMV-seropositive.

CDR3 amino acids: CASSPGALNAFREAFF. The CDR3 bases are TGTGCCAGCAGCCCGGGAGCTTTGAACGCTTTCCGTGAAGCTTTCTTT. This chain connects TRBV5-5 to TRBJ1-1; D call uncertain. Trimming took 4 bases from V and 7 from J, leaving 23 bases between them. The length of the CDR3 is 16 residues. CDR1 is SGHKS, CDR2 YYEKEE, per germline (reference sequence).

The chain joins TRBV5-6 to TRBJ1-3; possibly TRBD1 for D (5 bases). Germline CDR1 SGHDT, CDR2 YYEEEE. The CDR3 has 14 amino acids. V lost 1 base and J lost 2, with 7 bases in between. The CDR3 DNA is TGTGCCAGCAGCTTGCGGGGGACTGGAAACACCATATATTTT. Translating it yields CASSLRGTGNTIYF.

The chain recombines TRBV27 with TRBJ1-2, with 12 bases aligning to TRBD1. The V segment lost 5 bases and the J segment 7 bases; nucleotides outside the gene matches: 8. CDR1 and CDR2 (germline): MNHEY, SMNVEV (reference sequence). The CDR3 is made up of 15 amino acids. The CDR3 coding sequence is TGTGCCAGCAGTCCCCGGGGACAGGGGGCGGGTGGCTACACCTTC. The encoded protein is CASSPRGQGAGGYTF.

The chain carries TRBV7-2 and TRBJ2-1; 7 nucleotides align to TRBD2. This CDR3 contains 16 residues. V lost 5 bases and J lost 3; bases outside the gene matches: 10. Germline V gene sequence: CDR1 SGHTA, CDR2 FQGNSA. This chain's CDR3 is CASSPRLADLYNEQFF. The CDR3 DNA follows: TGTGCCAGCAGCCCAAGGCTAGCGGACCTCTACAATGAGCAGTTCTTC.

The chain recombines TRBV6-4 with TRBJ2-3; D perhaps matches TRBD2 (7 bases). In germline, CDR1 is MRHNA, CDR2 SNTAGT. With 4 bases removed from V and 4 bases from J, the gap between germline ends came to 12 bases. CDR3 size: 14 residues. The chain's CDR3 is CASSVDGGPDTQYF. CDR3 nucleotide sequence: TGTGCCAGCAGTGTTGACGGGGGGCCAGATACGCAGTATTTT.

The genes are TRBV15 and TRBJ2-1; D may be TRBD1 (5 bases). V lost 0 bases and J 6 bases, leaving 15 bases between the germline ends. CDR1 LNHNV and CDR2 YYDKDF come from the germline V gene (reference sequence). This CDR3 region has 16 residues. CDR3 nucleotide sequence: TGTGCCACCAGCAGAGAAAGTGGGGCTTCTATCAATGAGCAGTTCTTC. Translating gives CATSRESGASINEQFF.

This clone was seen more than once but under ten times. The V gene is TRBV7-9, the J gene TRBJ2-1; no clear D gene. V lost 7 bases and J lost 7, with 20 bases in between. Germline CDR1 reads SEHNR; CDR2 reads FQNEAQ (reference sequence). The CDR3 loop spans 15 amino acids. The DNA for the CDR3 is TGTGCCAGCACCAAAAGAGGTCCGTTTTCGAATGAGCAGTTCTTC. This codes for CASTKRGPFSNEQFF.

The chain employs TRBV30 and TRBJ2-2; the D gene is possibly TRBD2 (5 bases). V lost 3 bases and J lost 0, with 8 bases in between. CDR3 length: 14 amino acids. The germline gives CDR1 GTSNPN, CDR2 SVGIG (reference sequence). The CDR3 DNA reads TGTGCCTGGAGCTCGGGATCGAACACCGGGGAGCTGTTTTTT. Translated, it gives CAWSSGSNTGELFF.

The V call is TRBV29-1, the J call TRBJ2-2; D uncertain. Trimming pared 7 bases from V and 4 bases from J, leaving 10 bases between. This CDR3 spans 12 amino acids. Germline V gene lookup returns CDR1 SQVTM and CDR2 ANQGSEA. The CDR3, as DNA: TGCAGCGCGGAGAGGAGCACCGGGGAGCTGTTTTTT. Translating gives CSAERSTGELFF.

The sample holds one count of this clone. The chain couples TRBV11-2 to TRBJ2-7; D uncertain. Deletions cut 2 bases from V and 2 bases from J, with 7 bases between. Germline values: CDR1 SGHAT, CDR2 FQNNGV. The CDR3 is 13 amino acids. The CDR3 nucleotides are TGTGCCAGCAGCTTACAGGTTACCTACGAGCAGTACTTC. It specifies CASSLQVTYEQYF.

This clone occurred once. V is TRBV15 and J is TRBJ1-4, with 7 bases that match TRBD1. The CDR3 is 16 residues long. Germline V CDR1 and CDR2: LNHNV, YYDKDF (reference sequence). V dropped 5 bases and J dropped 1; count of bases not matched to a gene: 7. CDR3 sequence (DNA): TGTGCCACCAGCGGCCCGACAGGGTTAACTAATGAAAAACTGTTTTTT. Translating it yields CATSGPTGLTNEKLFF.

CDR3 protein: CASSGQGPYEQYF. CDR3 DNA: TGTGCCAGCAGTGGACAGGGACCCTACGAGCAGTACTTC. J is TRBJ2-7 and V is TRBV6-1; 7 nucleotides align to TRBD1. This CDR3 has 13 residues. The trim removed 4 bases at V and 2 bases at J, leaving 2 bases unmatched. CDR1 and CDR2 from the germline V gene are MNHNS and SASEGT.

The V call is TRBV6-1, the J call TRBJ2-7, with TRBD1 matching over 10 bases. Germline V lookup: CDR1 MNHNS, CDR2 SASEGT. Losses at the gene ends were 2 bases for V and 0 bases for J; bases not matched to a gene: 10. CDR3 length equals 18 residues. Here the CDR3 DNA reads TGTGCCAGCAGTGAATTTGACAGGGGGCGCTTTTTCTCCTACGAGCAGTACTTC. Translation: CASSEFDRGRFFSYEQYF.

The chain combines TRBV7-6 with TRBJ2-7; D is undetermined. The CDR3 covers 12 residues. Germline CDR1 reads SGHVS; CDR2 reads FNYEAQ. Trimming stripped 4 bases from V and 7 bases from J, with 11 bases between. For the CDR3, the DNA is TGTGCCAGCAGCTCGAGTCGCCGGGAGCAGTACTTC. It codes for CASSSSRREQYF.

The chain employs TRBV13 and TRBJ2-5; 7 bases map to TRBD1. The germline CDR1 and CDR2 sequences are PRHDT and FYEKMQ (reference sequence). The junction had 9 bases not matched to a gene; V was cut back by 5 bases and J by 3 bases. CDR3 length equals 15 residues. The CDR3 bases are TGTGCCAGCAGCCCTCCCGGGACAGTTAAAGAGACCCAGTACTTC. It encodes CASSPPGTVKETQYF. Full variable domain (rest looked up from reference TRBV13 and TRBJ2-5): AAGVIQSPRHLIKEKRETATLKCYPIPRHDTVYWYQQGPGQDPQFLISFYEKMQSDKGSIPDRFSAQQFSDYHSELNMSSLELGDSALYFCASSPPGTVKETQYFGPGTRLLVL.

CDR3 sequence reads: CASSLTQGSNEQYF. CDR3 DNA: TGTGCCAGCAGCTTAACCCAGGGGAGTAACGAGCAGTACTTC. The rearrangement joins TRBV11-3 to TRBJ2-7, with D tentatively TRBD1 (6 bases). This CDR3 is built from 14 residues. V gave up 2 bases and J gave up 5 bases, with 13 bases separating them. Germline values: CDR1 SGHNT, CDR2 YENEEA.

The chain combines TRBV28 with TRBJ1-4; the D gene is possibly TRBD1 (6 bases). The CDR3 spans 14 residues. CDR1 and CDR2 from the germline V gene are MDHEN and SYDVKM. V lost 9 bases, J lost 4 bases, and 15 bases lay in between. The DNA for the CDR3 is TGTGCCAGTCAAACTACAGGGCGTAATGAAAAACTGTTTTTT. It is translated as CASQTTGRNEKLFF.

For the CDR3, the DNA is TGCGCCAGCAGCTTGGGGCAGCGGGGAAATGATGAGCAGTTCTTC. It encodes CASSLGQRGNDEQFF. V gene TRBV5-1 combines with J gene TRBJ2-1, with 7 bases aligning to TRBD2. The CDR3 sequence is 15 residues long. In germline, CDR1 is SGHRS, CDR2 YFSETQ. J gave up 8 bases and V 0 bases, and 8 bases lay outside the gene matches.

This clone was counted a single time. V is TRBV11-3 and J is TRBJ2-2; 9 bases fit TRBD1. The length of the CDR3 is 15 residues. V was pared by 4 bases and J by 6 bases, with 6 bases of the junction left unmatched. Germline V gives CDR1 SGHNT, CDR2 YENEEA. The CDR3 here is CASSSGQGAAGELFF. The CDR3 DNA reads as TGTGCCAGCAGCTCGGGACAGGGTGCGGCCGGGGAGCTGTTTTTT.

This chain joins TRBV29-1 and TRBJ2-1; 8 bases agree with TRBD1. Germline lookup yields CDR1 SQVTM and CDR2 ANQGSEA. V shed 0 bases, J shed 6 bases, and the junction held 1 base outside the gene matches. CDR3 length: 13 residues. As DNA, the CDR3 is TGCAGCGTTGAAGACAGGGGGCGCAATGAGCAGTTCTTC. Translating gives CSVEDRGRNEQFF.